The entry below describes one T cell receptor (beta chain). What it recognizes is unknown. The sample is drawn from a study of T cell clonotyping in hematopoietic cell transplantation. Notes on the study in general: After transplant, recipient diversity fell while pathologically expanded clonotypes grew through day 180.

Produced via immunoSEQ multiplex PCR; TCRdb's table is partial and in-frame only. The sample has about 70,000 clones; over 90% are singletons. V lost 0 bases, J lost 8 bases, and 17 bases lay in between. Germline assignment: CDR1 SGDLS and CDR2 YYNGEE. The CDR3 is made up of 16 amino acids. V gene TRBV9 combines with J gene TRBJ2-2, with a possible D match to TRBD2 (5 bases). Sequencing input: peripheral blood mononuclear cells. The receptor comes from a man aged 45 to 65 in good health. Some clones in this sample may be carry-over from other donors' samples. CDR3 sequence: CASSVADSLIKGELFF. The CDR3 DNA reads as TGTGCCAGCAGCGTAGCGGACTCCTTGATAAAGGGGGAGCTGTTTTTT.